This T cell receptor beta chain appears in the sequencing data of a study of T cell responses to AZD1222 COVID-19 vaccine. A word on this clone: Its antigen is unknown.

The table came from immunoSEQ multiplex PCR; TCRdb's copy has only in-frame clones and leaves some out. Seen here are 200,000 to 250,000 clones, around 94% observed once, and the top ten hold 1.5% to 2%. Looked up from germline, CDR1 is MDHEN and CDR2 is SYDVKM. This CDR3 has 15 amino acids. V lost 2 bases to trimming and J lost 4 bases, with 14 bases between them. General observations from the study: Donor demographics were predominantly white British with a female majority; clonal diversity may be underestimated.

The gene calls are TRBV28 and TRBJ2-5; weak D call: TRBD1 (6 bases). Sequenced material: peripheral blood, taken 28 days after the second dose of the MenACWY control vaccine. This TCR came from an adult who received the MenACWY meningococcal vaccine as a control. CDR3 nucleotide sequence: TGTGCCAGCAGTTTACGGACAGCTGGCGGAGAGACCCAGTACTTC. Amino acids: CASSLRTAGGETQYF.